Each of the 22 T cell receptor beta chains below was sequenced from the same sample in a study of identical twins. TCRdb ran MiXCR on the 5' RACE reads and lists one entry per CDR3 protein. This table has 450,000 or so distinct CDR3 sequences, 20% to 30% appearing once. These data were also reused for a study on T cells expressing NK-cell markers.

Sequencing input: CD4+ T cells sorted from blood. Receptors were obtained from a woman aged 18-30 years in good health.

This clonotype was counted ten times or more. CDR3 sequence (DNA): TGTGCCAGCAGCCCTCAAGGTATCTCCTACGAGCAGTACTTC. It is translated as CASSPQGISYEQYF. The chain employs TRBV18 and TRBJ2-7; D is uncertain. The ends were cut back, 8 bases at V and 0 bases at J, with 14 bases in the middle. Germline V gene sequence: CDR1 KGHSH, CDR2 LQKENI. This CDR3 has 14 amino acids.

The chain uses TRBV5-5 and TRBJ2-3; D remains unclear. V was cut by 0 bases and J by 2 bases, with 10 bases left in between. The CDR3 has 15 residues. Germline CDR1 is SGHKS and CDR2 is YYEKEE (reference sequence). As DNA, the CDR3 is TGTGCCAGCAGCTTGGACAGCTACTTCACAGATACGCAGTATTTT. Translated: CASSLDSYFTDTQYF.

V usage is TRBV6-5 and J usage is TRBJ2-5; 7 bases map to TRBD1. V shed 0 bases and J 1 base; nucleotides not matched to a gene: 2. Germline V CDR1 and CDR2: MNHEY, SVGAGI. The CDR3 has 15 amino acids. The CDR3 here is CASSYSNRGQETQYF. DNA of the CDR3: TGTGCCAGCAGTTACTCGAACAGGGGCCAAGAGACCCAGTACTTC.

The genes are TRBV6-5 and TRBJ2-1, with D perhaps matching TRBD1 or TRBD2 (5 bases each). Germline V gene lookup returns CDR1 MNHEY and CDR2 SVGAGI. Trimming removed 2 bases at V and 5 bases at J, with 16 bases between. The CDR3 runs 16 residues. CDR3 DNA sequence: TGTGCCAGCAGTTACCGTCGAGGGGTAATCGACAATGAGCAGTTCTTC. Translating it yields CASSYRRGVIDNEQFF.

V gene TRBV3-1 combines with J gene TRBJ2-7; 7 bases fit TRBD2. This CDR3 spans 14 amino acids. Germline lookup yields CDR1 LGHDT and CDR2 YNNKEL (reference sequence). V gave up 5 bases and J gave up 5 bases; unmatched junction bases: 9. The CDR3 reads CASSSRGISHEQYF. Written as DNA, the CDR3 is TGTGCCAGCAGCTCGCGGGGGATTTCCCACGAGCAGTACTTC.

The rearrangement links TRBV12-3 or TRBV12-4 to TRBJ2-1, with TRBD2 identical over 7 bases. V trimming: 1 base; J trimming: 9 bases; junction bases outside the gene matches: 6. The CDR3 consists of 14 residues. Written as DNA, the CDR3 is TGTGCCAGCAGTTTAGGCGGGAGTTCGGGTGAGCAGTTCTTC. This gives the protein CASSLGGSSGEQFF.

The V gene is TRBV10-3, the J gene TRBJ2-7; D possibly corresponds to TRBD1 (5 bases). V lost 0 bases and J lost 13, with 13 bases in between. The CDR3 has 12 amino acids. Germline values: CDR1 ENHRY, CDR2 SYGVKD. CDR3 in amino acids: CAISESLGREYF. In DNA form, the CDR3 reads TGTGCCATCAGTGAGTCTTTAGGCAGGGAATACTTC.

This chain connects TRBV7-2 to TRBJ2-7; no clear D. Per the germline V gene, CDR1 is SGHTA and CDR2 is FQGNSA. V was pared by 5 bases and J by 7 bases, with 9 bases between. The CDR3 is 11 residues long. The CDR3 spells CASSNHLEQYF. The CDR3 DNA follows: TGTGCCAGCAGCAATCACCTAGAGCAGTACTTC.

The table lists this clonotype with a few counts. The chain links TRBV11-3 to TRBJ2-5, with 9 bases identical to TRBD1. J lost 5 bases, V lost 7 bases, and 8 bases had no gene match. Germline CDR1 reads SGHNT; CDR2 reads YENEEA. The CDR3 is 14 amino acids. The CDR3 sequence: CASTNRGLGETQYF. Written as DNA, the CDR3 is TGTGCCAGCACCAACAGGGGGCTCGGGGAGACCCAGTACTTC.

This clonotype was observed a handful of times. The genes are TRBV12-3 or TRBV12-4 and TRBJ2-1; perhaps TRBD1 as D (6 bases). V was trimmed by 3 bases and J by 8 bases, leaving 14 bases between them. The CDR3 loop spans 14 amino acids. This chain's CDR3 is CASSLGAGAYEQFF. For the CDR3, the DNA is TGTGCCAGCAGTTTGGGGGCAGGGGCATATGAGCAGTTCTTC.

This clonotype has only a few counts. The CDR3 sequence is CASSESPGQLIQYF. DNA for the CDR3: TGTGCCAGCAGTGAGTCGCCAGGACAGCTTATTCAGTACTTC. The V call is TRBV2, the J call TRBJ2-4, with TRBD1 as a possible D gene (6 bases). Germline CDR1 SNHLY, CDR2 FYNNEI. The CDR3 runs to 14 residues. V was pared by 3 bases and J by 10 bases, with 16 bases between.

This clonotype was found a few times. The chain recombines TRBV3-1 with TRBJ2-4; unclear D gene. Per the germline V gene, CDR1 is LGHDT and CDR2 is YNNKEL (reference sequence). The V gene lost 1 base and the J gene lost 0 bases, with 19 bases spanning the gap. The CDR3 has 19 residues. The chain's CDR3 is CASSQGVWEQPLAKNIQYF. The CDR3 DNA is TGTGCCAGCAGCCAAGGGGTTTGGGAACAGCCGCTAGCCAAAAACATTCAGTACTTC.

The V call is TRBV9, the J call TRBJ2-1; 13 bases are shared with TRBD2. The CDR3 length is 13 residues. CDR1 and CDR2 from the germline V gene are SGDLS and YYNGEE. V lost 7 bases and J lost 8; bases outside the gene matches: 3. The chain's CDR3 is CASGLAGEDEQFF. The DNA of the CDR3 is TGTGCCAGCGGACTAGCGGGAGAGGATGAGCAGTTCTTC.

The table lists this clonotype with a few counts. The chain links TRBV5-1 to TRBJ2-5; 10 bases align to TRBD1. This CDR3 is 16 amino acids long. The ends lost 4 bases at V and 3 bases at J; junction bases unmatched: 9. Germline V gene data show CDR1 as SGHRS and CDR2 as YFSETQ. DNA for the CDR3: TGCGCCAGCAGCGTCCGGGACAGGGGCCCCAAAGAGACCCAGTACTTC. Its translation: CASSVRDRGPKETQYF.

This clonotype was seen ten or more times. The genes are TRBV6-5 and TRBJ2-5, with no clear D. This CDR3 has 11 residues. Germline CDR1 reads MNHEY; CDR2 reads SVGAGI. Trimming took 2 bases from V and 5 from J, leaving 3 bases between them. The CDR3 loop is CASSYGETQYF. The DNA of the CDR3 is TGTGCCAGCAGTTACGGGGAGACCCAGTACTTC.

There are a few counts of this clonotype. J is TRBJ2-7 and V is TRBV5-1; a possible D gene is TRBD2 (6 bases). The germline V and J ends were trimmed by 4 bases and 1 base, with 12 bases remaining between them. CDR1 and CDR2 from the germline V gene are SGHRS and YFSETQ. The CDR3 has 14 amino acids. The CDR3 reads CASSAGPLSYEQYF. DNA of the CDR3: TGCGCCAGCAGCGCGGGACCGCTATCCTACGAGCAGTACTTC.

The CDR3 sequence: CASSLGLAGYYEQYF. The CDR3 nucleotides are TGTGCCAGCAGCCTGGGACTAGCGGGTTACTACGAGCAGTACTTC. The chain joins TRBV7-2 to TRBJ2-7; TRBD2 agrees at 12 bases. The V gene end was trimmed by 5 bases and the J gene end by 3 bases; junction bases not matched to a gene: 5. CDR3 size: 15 residues. The V gene's germline CDR1 is SGHTA and CDR2 FQGNSA.

The J gene is TRBJ2-3, the V gene TRBV7-2; 10 positions agree with TRBD2. CDR1 is SGHTA and CDR2 is FQGNSA in the germline V gene. J lost 6 bases, V lost 5 bases, and 11 bases had no gene match. The length of the CDR3 is 16 residues. The CDR3 region has the DNA TGTGCCAGCAGCCTTCTCGCTAGCGGGGGCCGGGATACGCAGTATTTT. Translated: CASSLLASGGRDTQYF. The variable domain in full, with the rest retrieved from reference TRBV7-2 and TRBJ2-3, is GAGVSQSPSNKVTEKGKDVELRCDPISGHTALYWYRQSLGQGLEFLIYFQGNSAPDKSGLPSDRFSAERTGGSVSTLTIQRTQQEDSAVYLCASSLLASGGRDTQYFGPGTRLTVL.

The table lists this clonotype with a few counts. This chain connects TRBV4-3 to TRBJ2-1, with 7 positions matching TRBD2. CDR1 LGHNA and CDR2 YSLEER come from the germline V gene. The length of the CDR3 is 13 residues. J lost 8 bases, V lost 4 bases, and 5 bases had no gene match. DNA for the CDR3: TGCGCCAGCAGCCCGCGGGGAGGGGATGAGCAGTTCTTC. Translated, it gives CASSPRGGDEQFF.

The rearrangement joins TRBV20-1 to TRBJ1-4; possible D gene TRBD1, 5 bases. The CDR3 has 13 residues. Germline CDR1 DFQATT, CDR2 SNEGSKA (reference sequence). The V end was cut by 1 base, the J end by 6 bases, with 9 bases between. The CDR3 nucleotides are TGCAGTGCTAGAGGAGCAGGGTATGAAAAACTGTTTTTT. It codes for CSARGAGYEKLFF.

On this clonotype: Its ends do not fully match the called genes, so a read error is possible. The V gene is TRBV15, the J gene TRBJ1-1, with D uncertain. This CDR3 spans 16 amino acids. CDR1 is LNHNV and CDR2 is YYDKDF in the germline V gene (reference sequence). Here the CDR3 reads CATSRGMTILNTEVFF. The CDR3 DNA follows: TGTGCCACCAGCAGAGGAATGACGATCCTGAACACTGAAGTTTTCTTT.

The V and J genes are TRBV20-1 and TRBJ1-5; no firm D call. Per germline, CDR1 DFQATT and CDR2 SNEGSKA (reference sequence). The CDR3 is 13 residues long. The V end lost 4 bases, the J end lost 1 base, and 8 bases lay between the germline ends. The CDR3 DNA reads TGCAGTGCTAAAGACTCAAGCAATCAGCCCCAGCATTTT. Translation: CSAKDSSNQPQHF.